The next 24 T cell receptor beta chains were all read from a single sample in a study of T cell responses to AZD1222 COVID-19 vaccine. Data came from immunoSEQ multiplex PCR; TCRdb stores just in-frame clones and leaves some out. The sample consists of 110,000 to 150,000 clones, around nine tenths of them appearing once. This sample comprised peripheral blood, obtained 28 days after the second AZD1222 dose. The source is an adult who received the AZD1222 COVID-19 vaccine.

CDR3 amino acids: CASSGPGHLIYGYTF. Here the CDR3 DNA reads TGCGCCAGCAGCGGGCCGGGACACCTCATATATGGCTACACCTTC. The V and J genes are TRBV5-1 and TRBJ1-2; TRBD1 is a possible D gene (6 bases). From germline, CDR1 is SGHRS and CDR2 YFSETQ. The V gene lost 4 bases and the J gene lost 5 bases, with 18 bases spanning the gap. This CDR3 is 15 amino acids long.

The rearrangement joins TRBV5-1 to TRBJ2-1; D not resolved. Germline CDR1 SGHRS, CDR2 YFSETQ. The CDR3 extends over 14 amino acids. Trimming took 0 bases from V and 9 from J, leaving 13 bases between them. The CDR3 sequence: CASSLAQVPSEQFF. CDR3 nucleotide sequence: TGCGCCAGCAGCTTGGCGCAGGTACCCTCTGAGCAGTTCTTC.

In DNA form, the CDR3 reads TGTGCCAGCAGCCCAACCCTAGCGGCGAACACCGGGGAGCTGTTTTTT. Translating it yields CASSPTLAANTGELFF. This chain uses TRBV7-6 with TRBJ2-2; 7 nucleotides match TRBD2. V lost 5 bases to trimming and J lost 0 bases; unmatched junction nucleotides: 6. The V gene's germline CDR1 is SGHVS and CDR2 FNYEAQ. This CDR3 comprises 16 residues. The full variable domain, its missing parts supplied by reference TRBV7-6 and TRBJ2-2, is GAGVSQSPRYKVTKRGQDVALRCDPISGHVSLYWYRQALGQGPEFLTYFNYEAQQDKSGLPNDRFSAERPEGSISTLTIQRTEQRDSAMYRCASSPTLAANTGELFFGEGSRLTVL.

CDR3 residues: CASSWGSGPSYEQYF. The CDR3 DNA reads as TGTGCCAGCAGTTGGGGTAGTGGACCGTCCTACGAGCAGTACTTC. The V gene is TRBV27, the J gene TRBJ2-7; D gene unclear. The germline V gene encodes CDR1 MNHEY and CDR2 SMNVEV (reference sequence). The CDR3 extends over 15 amino acids. V shed 4 bases and J shed 1 base, with 14 bases lying between them.

The chain has TRBV7-2 and TRBJ2-7; 8 bases are shared with TRBD2. J was trimmed by 2 bases and V by 5 bases; bases with no gene match: 5. CDR3 length equals 14 residues. Germline assignment: CDR1 SGHTA and CDR2 FQGNSA. CDR3 in DNA: TGTGCCAGCAGCACCCAGCGGGGGCCCTACGAGCAGTACTTC. Translation: CASSTQRGPYEQYF.

The chain uses TRBV28 and TRBJ1-4; D is perhaps TRBD1 (6 bases). The germline V gene has CDR1 MDHEN and CDR2 SYDVKM. This CDR3 has 15 amino acids. Trimming stripped 3 bases from V and 6 bases from J, with 14 bases between. The CDR3 is CASSLRPGHYEKLFF. CDR3 sequence (DNA): TGTGCCAGCAGTTTGAGGCCGGGACACTATGAAAAACTGTTTTTT.

The chain carries TRBV7-3 and TRBJ1-2; 7 nucleotides line up with TRBD1. After removal of 3 bases from V and 8 bases from J, the junction contained 6 bases not matched to a gene. CDR1 and CDR2 (germline): SGHTA, FQGTGA. This CDR3 is 13 amino acids long. CDR3 in amino acids: CASSFKGAMGYTF. DNA for the CDR3: TGTGCCAGCAGCTTTAAGGGGGCGATGGGCTACACCTTC.

This clone occurred once. The chain joins TRBV11-1 to TRBJ2-5, with TRBD2 matching 10 bases. Per germline, CDR1 SGHAT and CDR2 FQDESV (reference sequence). V gave up 4 bases and J gave up 5 bases; unmatched junction bases: 7. CDR3 length: 15 amino acids. The CDR3 region has the DNA TGTGCCAGCAGCTCCCCCCTAGCGGGAGCTGAGACCCAGTACTTC. Residues: CASSSPLAGAETQYF.

This clone has just one count. The CDR3 loop is CASSPGTGGAEKLFF. The CDR3 DNA follows: TGTGCCAGCAGCCCAGGGACAGGGGGGGCTGAAAAACTGTTTTTT. V gene TRBV7-9 combines with J gene TRBJ1-4, with 11 positions matching TRBD1. Germline CDR1 is SEHNR and CDR2 is FQNEAQ (reference sequence). Unmatched junction bases numbered 6, after V lost 5 bases and J lost 7 bases. The CDR3 extends over 15 amino acids.

The chain employs TRBV5-1 and TRBJ2-7; the D is unclear. The CDR3 totals 12 residues. V was clipped by 0 bases and J by 2 bases, with 3 bases between them. Per germline, CDR1 SGHRS and CDR2 YFSETQ. The CDR3 nucleotides read TGCGCCAGCAGCTTGGACACCTACGAGCAGTACTTC. As protein: CASSLDTYEQYF.

V is TRBV10-1 and J is TRBJ2-5, with D possibly matching TRBD2 (6 bases). The germline V gene encodes CDR1 WNHNN and CDR2 SYGVQD (reference sequence). The CDR3 is 15 residues long. V shed 3 bases and J shed 2 bases, with 13 bases lying between them. The CDR3 sequence: CASSDPLAPQETQYF. As DNA, the CDR3 is TGCGCCAGCAGTGACCCCCTAGCGCCTCAAGAGACCCAGTACTTC.

The V gene is TRBV7-2, the J gene TRBJ2-1, with D possibly matching TRBD2 (5 bases). CDR1 and CDR2 (germline): SGHTA, FQGNSA. The length of the CDR3 is 14 residues. Trimming pared 2 bases from V and 7 bases from J, leaving 12 bases between. This chain's CDR3 is CASSLRLAWNEQFF. The CDR3 nucleotides read TGTGCCAGCAGCTTAAGGCTAGCATGGAATGAGCAGTTCTTC.

The rearrangement links TRBV13 to TRBJ1-6; D unresolved. The CDR3 loop spans 14 amino acids. In germline, CDR1 is PRHDT, CDR2 FYEKMQ (reference sequence). Trimming cost V 6 bases and J 7 bases, with 13 bases left between them. CDR3 protein: CASRIRAVNSPLHF. For the CDR3, the DNA is TGTGCCAGCAGAATTAGGGCAGTGAATTCACCCCTCCACTTT.

The table lists this clone with a count of one. The chain recombines TRBV27 with TRBJ1-1; 10 positions match TRBD1. V shed 5 bases and J 1 base; nucleotides not matched to a gene: 4. CDR3 size: 15 residues. Germline V gene data show CDR1 as MNHEY and CDR2 as SMNVEV (reference sequence). The CDR3 coding sequence is TGTGCCAGCAGTCCACGACAGGGGGCGAACACTGAAGCTTTCTTT. This gives the protein CASSPRQGANTEAFF.

The chain is built from TRBV3-1 (or the pseudogene TRBV3-2) and TRBJ1-3, with D uncertain. V gave up 5 bases and J gave up 0 bases, with 11 bases separating them. The germline V gene has CDR1 LGHDT and CDR2 YNNKEL (reference sequence). The CDR3 runs to 15 residues. The CDR3 here is CASSGLGSSGNTIYF. In DNA form, the CDR3 reads TGTGCCAGCAGCGGCCTCGGGTCCTCTGGAAACACCATATATTTT.

This sequence joins TRBV29-1 and TRBJ1-4, with TRBD1 matching over 8 bases. Unmatched junction bases numbered 1, after V lost 5 bases and J lost 2 bases. CDR1 is SQVTM and CDR2 is ANQGSEA in the germline V gene. The CDR3 is made up of 13 amino acids. CDR3 loop: CSVRQGTNEKLFF. The CDR3 nucleotides read TGCAGCGTTCGACAGGGGACTAATGAAAAACTGTTTTTT. The full variable domain, with the rest looked up from reference TRBV29-1 and TRBJ1-4, is SAVISQKPSRDICQRGTSLTIQCQVDSQVTMMFWYRQQPGQSLTLIATANQGSEATYESGFVIDKFPISRPNLTFSTLTVSNMSPEDSSIYLCSVRQGTNEKLFFGSGTQLSVL.

The CDR3 region is CASSLTPELGTQYF. CDR3 in DNA: TGTGCCAGCAGCTTAACGCCCGAACTGGGGACCCAGTACTTC. J is TRBJ2-5 and V is TRBV7-3, with D unclear. The ends were cut back, 0 bases at V and 7 bases at J, with 12 bases in the middle. Germline CDR1 and CDR2: SGHTA and FQGTGA. The CDR3 consists of 14 residues.

The rearrangement links TRBV5-1 to TRBJ2-1; D is undetermined. The CDR3 totals 13 residues. Germline V lookup: CDR1 SGHRS, CDR2 YFSETQ. V lost 4 bases, J lost 7 bases, and 12 bases lay in between. The CDR3 region has the DNA TGCGCCAGCAGCCGCCCCGAGCAAAATGAGCAGTTCTTC. It translates to CASSRPEQNEQFF.

The chain uses TRBV28 and TRBJ1-2, with 7 nucleotides matching TRBD1. Germline V lookup: CDR1 MDHEN, CDR2 SYDVKM. This CDR3 contains 15 residues. V lost 4 bases, J lost 8 bases, and 13 bases stayed unmatched. CDR3 DNA sequence: TGTGCCAGCAGTTCGACAGGGCTCTGGGGTTTGGGCTACACCTTC. This gives the protein CASSSTGLWGLGYTF.

CDR3 protein: CASRSSGGAGTQYF. CDR3 DNA: TGTGCCAGCAGATCTAGCGGGGGGGCAGGTACGCAGTATTTT. V and J are TRBV11-1 and TRBJ2-3; the match to TRBD2 covers 12 bases. The CDR3 sequence is 14 residues long. V gave up 6 bases and J gave up 8 bases; unmatched junction bases: 6. The germline gives CDR1 SGHAT, CDR2 FQDESV (reference sequence).

The gene calls are TRBV28 and TRBJ1-6; D is unresolved. Per the germline V gene, CDR1 is MDHEN and CDR2 is SYDVKM. This CDR3 contains 13 residues. V was cut by 3 bases and J by 5 bases, with 5 bases left in between. CDR3 sequence (DNA): TGTGCCAGCAGTTTGGGGAATAATTCACCCCTCCACTTT. It codes for CASSLGNNSPLHF. The variable domain in full, with the rest retrieved from reference TRBV28 and TRBJ1-6, is DVKVTQSSRYLVKRTGEKVFLECVQDMDHENMFWYRQDPGLGLRLIYFSYDVKMKEKGDIPEGYSVSREKKERFSLILESASTNQTSMYLCASSLGNNSPLHFGNGTRLTVT.

The V gene is TRBV19, the J gene TRBJ1-3; D is perhaps TRBD1 (5 bases). CDR3 length: 16 residues. Trimming removed 1 base from V and 0 bases from J, with 10 bases in between. The germline gives CDR1 LNHDA, CDR2 SQIVND (reference sequence). CDR3 residues: CASSIGWGVSGNTIYF. The CDR3 bases are TGTGCCAGTAGTATAGGTTGGGGCGTCTCTGGAAACACCATATATTTT.

The J gene is TRBJ2-1, the V gene TRBV5-6; 11 positions match TRBD2. In germline, CDR1 is SGHDT, CDR2 YYEEEE. The CDR3 is 17 residues long. V lost 0 bases to trimming and J lost 9 bases; unmatched junction nucleotides: 11. In DNA, the CDR3 is TGTGCCAGCAGCTTGGCATTGCGTAGCGGGAGGGAAGGTGAGCAGTTCTTC. Translation gives CASSLALRSGREGEQFF.

The chain employs TRBV5-1 and TRBJ1-2; possibly TRBD1 for D (6 bases). CDR3 size: 12 residues. Per the germline V gene, CDR1 is SGHRS and CDR2 is YFSETQ. V was cut by 4 bases and J by 7 bases, with 11 bases left in between. CDR3 nucleotide sequence: TGCGCCAGCAGCGTTGGACAGCGTGGCTACACCTTC. Amino acids: CASSVGQRGYTF.